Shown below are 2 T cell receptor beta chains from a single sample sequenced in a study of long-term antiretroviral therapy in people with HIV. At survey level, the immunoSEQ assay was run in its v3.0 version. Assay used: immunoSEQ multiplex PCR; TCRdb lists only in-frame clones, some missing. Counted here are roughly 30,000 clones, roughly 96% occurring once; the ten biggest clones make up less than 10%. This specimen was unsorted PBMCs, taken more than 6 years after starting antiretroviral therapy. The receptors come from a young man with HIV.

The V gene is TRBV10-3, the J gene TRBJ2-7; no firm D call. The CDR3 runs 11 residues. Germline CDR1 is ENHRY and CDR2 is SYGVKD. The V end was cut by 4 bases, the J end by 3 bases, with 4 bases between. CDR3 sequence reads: CAISAGYEQYF. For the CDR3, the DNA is TGTGCCATCAGTGCCGGCTACGAGCAGTACTTC.

CDR3 amino acids: CASSGGLARSTDTQYF. Written as DNA, the CDR3 is TGTGCCAGCAGTGGCGGGCTGGCACGTAGCACAGATACGCAGTATTTT. V and J are TRBV6-1 and TRBJ2-3; tentative D call: TRBD2 (5 bases). With 4 bases removed from V and 0 bases from J, the gap between germline ends came to 14 bases. This CDR3 comprises 16 residues. Looked up from germline, CDR1 is MNHNS and CDR2 is SASEGT.